One TCR beta chain is described in this entry. Its matching antigen is unknown. CDR1 SGHDT and CDR2 YYEEEE come from the germline V gene. The CDR3 has 15 amino acids. Addition of UMIs with a 6-nucleotide sample barcode was achieved by template switching. TCRdb re-called the 5' RACE reads; one entry per CDR3 protein, DNA not given. The sample table sets out 400,000 or so distinct CDR3 sequences. This record comes from a study of monozygotic twins with inflammatory bowel disease. Study-wide findings and caveats: The study found lower TCRbeta diversity (inverse Simpson) in IBD patients than in healthy co-twins.

From whole blood, total RNA was isolated without any sorting of T cells. The sequence was collected from a human donor with ulcerative colitis or Crohn's disease, or a healthy co-twin of an affected twin (not recorded which). This chain joins TRBV5-6 and TRBJ2-2; TCRdb's D gene call, TRBD2, goes unchecked for lack of DNA. Specimen: blood. CDR3 in amino acids: CASSLRGGSTGELFF.